The 7 T cell receptor beta chains presented below share a single source sample, sequenced in a study of control samples from healthy donors and cancer patients. The data were produced by immunoSEQ multiplex PCR, yet TCRdb's version contains in-frame clones alone and is incomplete. The sample contains 150,000 or so clones, just under 95% of which appear only once. The sequenced sample consisted of blood. These receptor sequences come from an older woman in good health.

The V and J genes are TRBV7-2 and TRBJ1-6; 7 bases are a match to TRBD1. This CDR3 has 13 amino acids. With 1 base clipped from V and 9 bases from J, the junction kept 0 bases outside the gene matches. Germline CDR1 is SGHTA and CDR2 is FQGNSA. CDR3 loop: CASSLDRGSPLHF. The DNA of the CDR3 is TGTGCCAGCAGCTTAGACAGGGGTTCACCCCTCCACTTT.

The gene calls are TRBV2 and TRBJ2-1; D uncertain. Germline CDR1 SNHLY, CDR2 FYNNEI. V lost 2 bases and J lost 10, with 6 bases in between. This CDR3 spans 11 amino acids. DNA for the CDR3: TGTGCCAGCAGTGAACACCAAGAGCAGTTCTTC. Its translation is CASSEHQEQFF.

This chain connects TRBV21-1 to TRBJ2-4; the D call of TRBD1 is as the table states it, not checked on the DNA. TRBV21-1 is reported as a pseudogene. The CDR3 has 18 residues. CDR3 nucleotides: TGTGCCAGCAGCAAGGGCGTCTTAGTTGGGGCGACCAAAAACATTCAGTACTTC. Protein: CASSKGVLVGATKNIQYF.

Only a few counts were recorded for this clone. The J gene is TRBJ2-7, the V gene TRBV6-2 or TRBV6-3; a possible D gene is TRBD2 (6 bases). V was cut by 5 bases and J by 1 base, with 18 bases left in between. The germline V gene encodes CDR1 MNHEY and CDR2 SVGEGT. The CDR3 covers 16 residues. The CDR3 is CASSKTGTDGSYEQYF. Here the CDR3 DNA reads TGTGCCAGCAGTAAAACCGGGACTGACGGATCCTACGAGCAGTACTTC.

The chain has TRBV10-3 and TRBJ2-3; tentative D call: TRBD2 (5 bases). The germline V gene encodes CDR1 ENHRY and CDR2 SYGVKD. CDR3 length equals 14 residues. V lost 4 bases and J lost 0, with 8 bases in between. The CDR3 here is CAISVGGSTDTQYF. CDR3 DNA sequence: TGTGCCATCAGTGTTGGAGGTAGCACAGATACGCAGTATTTT.

The rearrangement joins TRBV13 to TRBJ1-2, with D possibly TRBD1 on 5 matching bases. Between the trimmed V and J ends, which lost 3 bases and 8 bases, there was a span of 10 bases. The CDR3 runs 12 residues. The germline V gene has CDR1 PRHDT and CDR2 FYEKMQ (reference sequence). CDR3 amino acids: CASSFREGGYTF. CDR3 coding DNA: TGTGCCAGCAGCTTCAGGGAGGGAGGCTACACCTTC. The whole variable domain, filled in from reference TRBV13 and TRBJ1-2, reads AAGVIQSPRHLIKEKRETATLKCYPIPRHDTVYWYQQGPGQDPQFLISFYEKMQSDKGSIPDRFSAQQFSDYHSELNMSSLELGDSALYFCASSFREGGYTFGSGTRLTVV.

In DNA, the CDR3 is TGTGCCAGCTCACCCAGGGGTTGGAATCAGCCCCAGCATTTT. Translation gives CASSPRGWNQPQHF. The chain links TRBV18 to TRBJ1-5, with D possibly being TRBD1 (6 bases). Germline V gene lookup returns CDR1 KGHSH and CDR2 LQKENI. The CDR3 is 14 amino acids. With 3 bases removed from V and 4 bases from J, the gap between germline ends came to 10 bases.